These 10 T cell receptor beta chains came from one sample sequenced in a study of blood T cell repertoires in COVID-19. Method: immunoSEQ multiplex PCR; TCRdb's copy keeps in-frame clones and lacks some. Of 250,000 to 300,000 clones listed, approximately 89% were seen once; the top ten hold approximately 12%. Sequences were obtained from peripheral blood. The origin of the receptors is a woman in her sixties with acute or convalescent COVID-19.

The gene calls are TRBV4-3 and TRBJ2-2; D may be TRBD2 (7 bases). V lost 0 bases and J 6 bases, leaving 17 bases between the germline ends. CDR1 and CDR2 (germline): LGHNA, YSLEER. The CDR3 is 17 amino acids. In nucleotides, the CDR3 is TGCGCCAGCAGCCAAGATCAGAGAGGGAGGGGGGCCGGGGAGCTGTTTTTT. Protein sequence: CASSQDQRGRGAGELFF.

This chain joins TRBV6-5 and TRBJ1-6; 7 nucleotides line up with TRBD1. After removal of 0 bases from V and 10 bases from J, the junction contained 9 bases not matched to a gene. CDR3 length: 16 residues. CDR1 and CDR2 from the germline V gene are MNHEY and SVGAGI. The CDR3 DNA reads TGTGCCAGCAGTTACTCGCAACAGGGGAGAGGATCACCCCTCCACTTT. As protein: CASSYSQQGRGSPLHF.

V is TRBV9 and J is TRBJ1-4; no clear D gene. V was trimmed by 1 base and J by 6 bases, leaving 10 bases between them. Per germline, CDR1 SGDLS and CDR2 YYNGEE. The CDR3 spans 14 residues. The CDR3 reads CASSVRGWDEKLFF. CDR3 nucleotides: TGTGCCAGCAGCGTAAGAGGGTGGGATGAAAAACTGTTTTTT.

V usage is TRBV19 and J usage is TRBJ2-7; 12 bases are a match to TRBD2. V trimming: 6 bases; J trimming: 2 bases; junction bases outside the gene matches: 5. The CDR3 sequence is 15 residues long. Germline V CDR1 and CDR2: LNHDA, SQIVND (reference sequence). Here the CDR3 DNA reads TGTGCCAGTAGGGGGACTAGCGGGCCAACCTACGAGCAGTACTTC. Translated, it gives CASRGTSGPTYEQYF. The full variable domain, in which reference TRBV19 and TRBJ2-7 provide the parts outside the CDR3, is DGGITQSPKYLFRKEGQNVTLSCEQNLNHDAMYWYRQDPGQGLRLIYYSQIVNDFQKGDIAEGYSVSREKKESFPLTVTSAQKNPTAFYLCASRGTSGPTYEQYFGPGTRLTVT.

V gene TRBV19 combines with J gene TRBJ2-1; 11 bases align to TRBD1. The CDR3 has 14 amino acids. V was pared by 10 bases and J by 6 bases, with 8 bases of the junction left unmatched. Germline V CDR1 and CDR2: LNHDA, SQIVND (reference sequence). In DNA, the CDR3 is TGTGCCACCTCCCCAGGGACAGGGGGCAATGAGCAGTTCTTC. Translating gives CATSPGTGGNEQFF.

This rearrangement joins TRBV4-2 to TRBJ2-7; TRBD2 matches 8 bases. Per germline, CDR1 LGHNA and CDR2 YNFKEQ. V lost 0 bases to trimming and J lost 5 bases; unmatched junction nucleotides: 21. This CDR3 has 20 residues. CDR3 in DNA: TGTGCCAGCAGCCAAGAATCGGCTAGCGGGCAGACTCAAGTTCAGAACGAGCAGTACTTC. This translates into CASSQESASGQTQVQNEQYF.

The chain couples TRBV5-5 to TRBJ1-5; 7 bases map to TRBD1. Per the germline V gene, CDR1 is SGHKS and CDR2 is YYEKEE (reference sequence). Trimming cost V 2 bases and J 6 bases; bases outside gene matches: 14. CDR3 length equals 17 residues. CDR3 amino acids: CASSFEVGGAFAQPQHF. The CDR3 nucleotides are TGTGCCAGCAGCTTTGAGGTAGGGGGCGCATTTGCTCAGCCCCAGCATTTT.

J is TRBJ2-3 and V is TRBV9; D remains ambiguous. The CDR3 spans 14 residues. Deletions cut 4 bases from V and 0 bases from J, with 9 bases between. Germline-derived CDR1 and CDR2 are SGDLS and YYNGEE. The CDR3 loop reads CASSRRPSTDTQYF. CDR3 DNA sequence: TGTGCCAGCAGCCGGCGGCCTAGCACAGATACGCAGTATTTT.

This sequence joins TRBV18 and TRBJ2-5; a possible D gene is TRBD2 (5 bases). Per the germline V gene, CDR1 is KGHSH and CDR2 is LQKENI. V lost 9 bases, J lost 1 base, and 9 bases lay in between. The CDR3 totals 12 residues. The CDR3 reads CASFGVQETQYF. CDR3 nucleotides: TGTGCCAGTTTCGGGGTCCAAGAGACCCAGTACTTC.

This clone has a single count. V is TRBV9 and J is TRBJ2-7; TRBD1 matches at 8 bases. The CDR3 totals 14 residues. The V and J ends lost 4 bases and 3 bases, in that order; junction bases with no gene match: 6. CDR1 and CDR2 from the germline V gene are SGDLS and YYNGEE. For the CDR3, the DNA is TGTGCCAGCAGCTCAGACGACAGGGGCTACGAGCAGTACTTC. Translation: CASSSDDRGYEQYF.